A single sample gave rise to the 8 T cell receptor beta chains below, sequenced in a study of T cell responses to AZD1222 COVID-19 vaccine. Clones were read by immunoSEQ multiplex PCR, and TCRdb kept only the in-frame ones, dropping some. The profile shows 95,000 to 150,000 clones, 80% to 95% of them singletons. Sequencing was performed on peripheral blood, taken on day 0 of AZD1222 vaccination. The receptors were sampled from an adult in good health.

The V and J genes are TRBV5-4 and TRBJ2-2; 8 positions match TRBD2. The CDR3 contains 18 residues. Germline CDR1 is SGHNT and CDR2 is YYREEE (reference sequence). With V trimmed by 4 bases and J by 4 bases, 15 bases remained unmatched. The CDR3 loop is CASSGGTRQGGSTGELFF. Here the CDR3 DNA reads TGTGCCAGCAGCGGGGGGACTAGGCAGGGAGGCTCCACCGGGGAGCTGTTTTTT.

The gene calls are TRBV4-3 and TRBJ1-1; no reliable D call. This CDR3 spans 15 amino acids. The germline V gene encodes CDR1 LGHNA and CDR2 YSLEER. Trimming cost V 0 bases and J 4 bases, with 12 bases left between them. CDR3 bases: TGCGCCAGCAGCCAAGATTCAGGAATGTTCACTGAAGCTTTCTTT. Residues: CASSQDSGMFTEAFF.

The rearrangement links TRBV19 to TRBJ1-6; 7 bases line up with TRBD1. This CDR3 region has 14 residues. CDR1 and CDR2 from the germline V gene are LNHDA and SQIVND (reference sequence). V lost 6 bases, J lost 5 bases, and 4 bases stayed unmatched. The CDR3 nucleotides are TGTGCCAGTAGAATACAGGGGAATAATTCACCCCTCCACTTT. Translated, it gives CASRIQGNNSPLHF.

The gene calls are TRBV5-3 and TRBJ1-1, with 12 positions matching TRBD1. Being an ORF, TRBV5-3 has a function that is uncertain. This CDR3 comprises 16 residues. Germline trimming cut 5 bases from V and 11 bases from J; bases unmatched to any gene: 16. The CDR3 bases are TGTGCCAGAAGACCTCAAATTCCCGGGACAGGGGGCGATGCTTTCTTT. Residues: CARRPQIPGTGGDAFF.

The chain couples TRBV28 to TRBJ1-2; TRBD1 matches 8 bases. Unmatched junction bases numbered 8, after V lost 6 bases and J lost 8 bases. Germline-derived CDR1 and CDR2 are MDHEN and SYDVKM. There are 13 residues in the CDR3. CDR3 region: CASRRTGTGGYTF. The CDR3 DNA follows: TGTGCCAGCAGGAGGACAGGGACGGGCGGCTACACCTTC.

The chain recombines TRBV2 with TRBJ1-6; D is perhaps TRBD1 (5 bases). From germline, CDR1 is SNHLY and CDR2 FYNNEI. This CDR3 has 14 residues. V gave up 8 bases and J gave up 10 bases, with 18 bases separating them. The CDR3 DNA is TGTGCCAGCCGGGTAGGAGGGACTAACTCACCCCTCCACTTT. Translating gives CASRVGGTNSPLHF.

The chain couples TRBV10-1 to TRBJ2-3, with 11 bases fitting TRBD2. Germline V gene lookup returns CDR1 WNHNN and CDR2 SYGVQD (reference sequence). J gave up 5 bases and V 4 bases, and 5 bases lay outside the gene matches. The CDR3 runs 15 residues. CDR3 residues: CASSALLAGEDTQYF. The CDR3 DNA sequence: TGCGCCAGCAGTGCACTACTAGCGGGGGAAGATACGCAGTATTTT.

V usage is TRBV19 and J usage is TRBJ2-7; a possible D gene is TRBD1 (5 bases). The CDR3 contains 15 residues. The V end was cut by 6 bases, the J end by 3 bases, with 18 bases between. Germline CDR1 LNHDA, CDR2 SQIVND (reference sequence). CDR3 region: CASSSTEYLIYEQYF. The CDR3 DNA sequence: TGTGCCAGTAGCTCGACAGAGTATTTGATCTACGAGCAGTACTTC.